These 7 T cell receptor beta chains were all obtained from the same sample, sequenced in a study of shared clonotypes between healthy human individuals. This table comes from immunoSEQ multiplex PCR, and its TCRdb copy is limited to in-frame clones, with some not included. The data show hundreds of thousands of clones, around four fifths seen once. The sequenced sample consisted of memory CD4+ T cells sorted from blood. Subset here: CD45RA-negative fraction. The receptors were gathered from a woman aged 30 to 39 in good health.

The chain links TRBV10-3 to TRBJ2-5; TRBD1 is a possible D gene (5 bases). The CDR3 runs to 13 residues. The V gene lost 7 bases and the J gene lost 1 base, with 10 bases spanning the gap. Germline CDR1 reads ENHRY; CDR2 reads SYGVKD. Here the CDR3 reads CAITATAQETQYF. The CDR3 DNA reads as TGTGCCATCACTGCGACAGCCCAAGAGACCCAGTACTTC.

V usage is TRBV18 and J usage is TRBJ2-3; 10 positions agree with TRBD1. Germline V gene data show CDR1 as KGHSH and CDR2 as LQKENI. Trimming took 6 bases from V and 2 from J; bases not matched to a gene: 5. This CDR3 contains 15 residues. CDR3 sequence (DNA): TGTGCCAGCTCCCGGACAGGGGGTTTCACAGATACGCAGTATTTT. Translation gives CASSRTGGFTDTQYF.

V usage is TRBV19 and J usage is TRBJ2-2; TRBD2 might be the D (7 bases). Germline CDR1 and CDR2: LNHDA and SQIVND (reference sequence). There are 16 residues in the CDR3. The V gene lost 2 bases and the J gene lost 2 bases, with 12 bases spanning the gap. The CDR3 DNA reads as TGTGCCAGTAGTATATGGCGGGGGCGAAACACCGGGGAGCTGTTTTTT. Its translation: CASSIWRGRNTGELFF.

The V gene is TRBV11-2, the J gene TRBJ2-1; TRBD1 is a possible D gene (5 bases). The V end lost 3 bases, the J end lost 10 bases, and 16 bases lay between the germline ends. This CDR3 spans 14 amino acids. Per germline, CDR1 SGHAT and CDR2 FQNNGV. DNA for the CDR3: TGTGCCAGCAGCTTTCAATATGAGCCAGGGGAGCAGTTCTTC. Residues: CASSFQYEPGEQFF.

The chain carries TRBV5-6 and TRBJ1-1; D might be TRBD1 (5 bases). This CDR3 spans 15 amino acids. The germline V gene encodes CDR1 SGHDT and CDR2 YYEEEE. With 4 bases removed from V and 1 base from J, the gap between germline ends came to 14 bases. CDR3 in amino acids: CASSPRGDSNTEAFF. The CDR3 bases are TGTGCCAGCAGCCCCCGGGGCGACTCGAACACTGAAGCTTTCTTT.

This rearrangement joins TRBV7-2 to TRBJ2-1; D may be TRBD2 (5 bases). Germline V gene sequence: CDR1 SGHTA, CDR2 FQGNSA. The V and J ends lost 3 bases and 14 bases respectively, with 17 bases between them. This CDR3 comprises 13 residues. The CDR3 DNA is TGTGCCAGCAGCTTCGTTGAAAAGGGAGTGGAGTTCTTC. This codes for CASSFVEKGVEFF.

This CDR3 is CATNARTSGSYNEQFF. The CDR3 coding sequence is TGTGCCACCAACGCCCGGACTAGCGGAAGCTACAATGAGCAGTTCTTC. The rearrangement uses TRBV25-1 and TRBJ2-1; TRBD2 agrees at 10 bases. This CDR3 is 16 amino acids long. The V and J ends lost 10 bases and 3 bases, in that order; junction bases with no gene match: 12. The germline V gene encodes CDR1 MGHDK and CDR2 SYGVNS.